This T cell receptor (beta chain) was documented in a study of blood T cells in healthy people across ages. Study results and limitations: Researchers report that TCR beta diversity correlated strongly with naive T cell percentage.

With regard to this clonotype: Its target is unknown.

Together with a sample-barcoded 5' primer, a J-beta primer mix was included in a second PCR lasting 7 to 11 cycles. A 12-random-nucleotide template-switch adaptor tagged each cDNA molecule. TCRdb redid the calling of the 5' RACE reads with MiXCR, one entry per CDR3 protein. Among some 640,000 distinct CDR3 sequences, about 30% were seen once, and the ten largest hold 15% to 17%. The CDR3 covers 16 residues. Deletions cut 1 base from V and 7 bases from J, with 20 bases between. Germline CDR1 and CDR2: LGHNA and YSLEER. The rearrangement uses TRBV4-3 and TRBJ2-7; D may be TRBD1 (6 bases). The receptor comes from a woman aged 80 or over in good health. Sequenced input: blood. CDR3 in DNA: TGCGCCAGCAGCCAAGTTCAGGGGCTAATCTACAATGAGCAGTACTTC. This translates into CASSQVQGLIYNEQYF.